A selection of T cell receptor beta chains follows, all from one sample in a study of cytomegalovirus exposure and HLA in healthy donors. Assay: immunoSEQ multiplex PCR; the TCRdb copy retains only in-frame clones and omits some. The sample carries about 100,000 clones, around 72% recorded once. Sequencing used PBMCs. The receptors here all came from a male donor in good health and CMV-seropositive. Each CDR3 is given with its conserved first and last residue. Fields, in order: clone size, CDR3 length, J gene, D gene, V gene, CDR3 DNA, CDR3 protein. A D gene is named only where the DNA matches it firmly. Clone size appears in some rows only: once, few, many, or a class for an expanded clone.

NA	15	TRBJ2-3	NA	TRBV5-1	TGCGCCAGCAGCTTGGCTCGGGGGGCTGGAGATACGCAGTATTTT	CASSLARGAGDTQYF
NA	18	TRBJ1-1	NA	TRBV4-3	TGCGCCAGCAGCCAAGGCCCCGGGGGGGCGAAACAAAACACTGAAGCTTTCTTT	CASSQGPGGAKQNTEAFF
NA	13	TRBJ1-5	NA	TRBV19	TGTGCCAGTAGTGCCACAGGGTTCCAGCCCCAGCATTTT	CASSATGFQPQHF
NA	14	TRBJ1-6	NA	TRBV2	TGTGCCAGCAGTGAGATGGGTGCGGATTCACCCCTCCACTTT	CASSEMGADSPLHF
NA	17	TRBJ1-6	NA	TRBV14	TGTGCCAGCAGCCACAGGCAGGCAGGGCTACAAAATTCACCCCTCCACTTT	CASSHRQAGLQNSPLHF
NA	15	TRBJ1-4	TRBD1	TRBV10-3	TGTGCCATCAGACCTCAGGGGGCGACTAATGAAAAACTGTTTTTT	CAIRPQGATNEKLFF
NA	15	TRBJ1-3	NA	TRBV6-5	TGTGCCAGCAGTTACTCATCGGGGTTGCGGAACACCATATATTTT	CASSYSSGLRNTIYF
NA	15	TRBJ1-6	NA	TRBV14	TGTGCCAGCAGCCAAGTTCGGACAGTGGGCTCACCCCTCCACTTT	CASSQVRTVGSPLHF
NA	17	TRBJ2-3	NA	TRBV27	TGTGCCAGCAGTTTACGTCGTTGGAGGGACGGGGTAGATACGCAGTATTTT	CASSLRRWRDGVDTQYF
NA	14	TRBJ2-2	NA	TRBV27	TGTGCCAGCGTCGACAGGTCCTTCACCGGGGAGCTGTTTTTT	CASVDRSFTGELFF
NA	14	TRBJ1-3	NA	TRBV4-3	TGCGCCAGCAGCCAAGACGCAGGGCGAAACACCATATATTTT	CASSQDAGRNTIYF
few	13	TRBJ2-7	NA	TRBV5-1	TGCGCCAGCAGGATACAGAGCTCCTACGAGCAGTACTTC	CASRIQSSYEQYF
NA	12	TRBJ1-1	NA	TRBV7-9	TGTGCCAGCAGTTCCGATGAGGGTGAAGCTTTCTTT	CASSSDEGEAFF
few	15	TRBJ1-1	NA	TRBV7-6	TGTGCCAGCAGCTTATCGGGTGGTACCGTGGCTGAAGCTTTCTTT	CASSLSGGTVAEAFF
NA	15	TRBJ1-4	TRBD1	TRBV7-7	TGTGCTAGCAGCCCTACAGGGGCAACTAATGAAAAACTGTTTTTT	CASSPTGATNEKLFF
NA	16	TRBJ2-6	TRBD1	TRBV6-1	TGTGCCAGCAGAGAACAACAGGGGTCTGGGGCCAACGTCCTGACTTTC	CASREQQGSGANVLTF
once	15	TRBJ1-1	NA	TRBV19	TGTGCCAGTAGTATAGCCCCAACAGGGAACACTGAAGCTTTCTTT	CASSIAPTGNTEAFF
few	17	TRBJ2-3	NA	TRBV21-1	TGTGCCAGCAGCAAAGGAAGGGGCGTGAGGAACACAGATACGCAGTATTTT	CASSKGRGVRNTDTQYF
NA	16	TRBJ2-4	NA	TRBV5-1	TGCGCCAGCAGCTTGGGGAGTGCCGGGGAGGACAACATTCAGTACTTC	CASSLGSAGEDNIQYF
few	16	TRBJ2-4	TRBD1	TRBV11-3	TGTGCCAGCAGCCCAGGACAGGGTAGGAATAAAAACATTCAGTACTTC	CASSPGQGRNKNIQYF
NA	15	TRBJ1-6	NA	TRBV5-1	TGCGCCAGCAGCTCAACGGGACATATAAATTCACCCCTCCACTTT	CASSSTGHINSPLHF
NA	15	TRBJ2-7	NA	TRBV6-5	TGTGCCAGCAGGACTAGTAGAATTGGCTCCTACGAGCAGTACTTC	CASRTSRIGSYEQYF
NA	13	TRBJ2-7	NA	TRBV29-1	TGCAGCGCCGCCAGGGTACTACAGGGCGAGCAGTACTTC	CSAARVLQGEQYF
few	13	TRBJ1-1	NA	TRBV19	TGTGCCAGTAGTATAGTCACGGACACTGAAGCTTTCTTT	CASSIVTDTEAFF
once	16	TRBJ2-5	TRBD2	TRBV11-2	TGTGCCAGCAGCTTCGGGGGGGCCAGGACCCAAGAGACCCAGTACTTC	CASSFGGARTQETQYF
NA	13	TRBJ2-5	TRBD2	TRBV5-1	TGCGCCAGCAGCTTGGCACTAGCGGAGACCCAGTACTTC	CASSLALAETQYF
few	13	TRBJ1-1	NA	TRBV2	TGTGCCAGCGGTGTTGGGCATGACACTGAAGCTTTCTTT	CASGVGHDTEAFF
few	15	TRBJ1-2	TRBD1	TRBV7-9	TGTGCCAGCAGCCAAACCGGGACAGTGTTGGATGGCTACACCTTC	CASSQTGTVLDGYTF
NA	13	TRBJ2-1	TRBD2	TRBV2	TGTGCCAGCGGGGGACTAAGAAAGGATGAGCAGTTCTTC	CASGGLRKDEQFF
NA	12	TRBJ1-2	NA	TRBV29-1	TGCAGCAGCGTCGAAGTTGGGGAGGGCTACACCTTC	CSSVEVGEGYTF
few	13	TRBJ1-4	NA	TRBV10-3	TGTGCCATCAGAGAAGGACTGGGTGAAAAACTGTTTTTT	CAIREGLGEKLFF
NA	13	TRBJ2-5	NA	TRBV18	TGTGCCAGCTCACCACAAGGGAGAGAGACCCAGTACTTC	CASSPQGRETQYF
few	16	TRBJ2-2	TRBD1	TRBV7-6	TGTGCCAGCAGCTCCGGGACAGGGATTGATGACGGGGAGCTGTTTTTT	CASSSGTGIDDGELFF
few	13	TRBJ1-1	NA	TRBV5-6	TGTGCCAGCAGCTACTCCATGAACACTGAAGCTTTCTTT	CASSYSMNTEAFF
NA	14	TRBJ1-4	NA	TRBV6-5	TGTGCCAGCAGTTACGAGGCAGCCCCTGAAAAACTGTTTTTT	CASSYEAAPEKLFF
NA	16	TRBJ2-5	NA	TRBV19	TGTGCCAGTAGTGATCCCCGCCGGGGGAACCAAGAGACCCAGTACTTC	CASSDPRRGNQETQYF
NA	14	TRBJ2-7	TRBD1	TRBV2	TGTGCCAGCAGACGACAGGGGGCGCTTACCGAGCAGTACTTC	CASRRQGALTEQYF
NA	15	TRBJ1-2	NA	TRBV4-2	TGTGCCAGCAGCCGCGGCTCAGTTTTTAACTATGGCTACACCTTC	CASSRGSVFNYGYTF
NA	15	TRBJ1-5	TRBD1	TRBV5-1	TGCGCCAGCAGCTTGTCGGGGACAGTTAATCAGCCCCAGCATTTT	CASSLSGTVNQPQHF
NA	16	TRBJ1-2	TRBD1	TRBV18	TGTGCCAGCTCACCTCTGCCTGGACAGGTTGACTATGGCTACACCTTC	CASSPLPGQVDYGYTF
NA	15	TRBJ2-7	TRBD1	TRBV9	TGTGCCAGCAGCGTAGCGGGACAGGGCTCCTACGAGCAGTACTTC	CASSVAGQGSYEQYF
NA	13	TRBJ1-1	NA	TRBV18	TGTGCCAGCTCACAATCGGTGAAGACTGAAGCTTTCTTT	CASSQSVKTEAFF
NA	15	TRBJ2-1	TRBD2	TRBV15	TGTGTCACCCGGCGGGGGAATAGTCCTTACAATGAGCAGTTCTTC	CVTRRGNSPYNEQFF
NA	15	TRBJ1-2	TRBD1	TRBV9	TGTGCCAGCAGCGCGACAGGGGGCGAGGACTATGGCTACACCTTC	CASSATGGEDYGYTF